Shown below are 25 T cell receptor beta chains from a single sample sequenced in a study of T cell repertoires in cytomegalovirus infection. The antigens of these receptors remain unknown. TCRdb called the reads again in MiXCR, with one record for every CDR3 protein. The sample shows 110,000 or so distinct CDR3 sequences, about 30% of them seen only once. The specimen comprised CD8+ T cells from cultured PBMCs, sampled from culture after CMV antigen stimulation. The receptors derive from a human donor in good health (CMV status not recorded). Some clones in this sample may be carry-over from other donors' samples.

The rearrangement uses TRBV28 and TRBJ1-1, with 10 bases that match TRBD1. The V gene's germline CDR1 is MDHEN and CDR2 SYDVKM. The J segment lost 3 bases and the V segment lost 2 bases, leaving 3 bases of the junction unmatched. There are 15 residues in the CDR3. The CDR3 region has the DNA TGTGCCAGCAGTTTACTCGGGACAGGGGACACTGAAGCTTTCTTT. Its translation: CASSLLGTGDTEAFF.

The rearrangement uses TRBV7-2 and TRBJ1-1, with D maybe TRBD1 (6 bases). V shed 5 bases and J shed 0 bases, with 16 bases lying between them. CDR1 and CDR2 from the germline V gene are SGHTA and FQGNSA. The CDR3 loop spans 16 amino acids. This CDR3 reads CASSAPITGLNTEAFF. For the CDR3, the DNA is TGTGCCAGCAGCGCCCCCATCACAGGGTTGAACACTGAAGCTTTCTTT.

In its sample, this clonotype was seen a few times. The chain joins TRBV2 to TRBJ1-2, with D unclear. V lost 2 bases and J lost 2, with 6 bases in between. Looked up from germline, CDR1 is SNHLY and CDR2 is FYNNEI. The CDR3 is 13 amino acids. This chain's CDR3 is CASSELGNYGYTF. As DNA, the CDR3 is TGTGCCAGCAGTGAATTAGGGAACTATGGCTACACCTTC.

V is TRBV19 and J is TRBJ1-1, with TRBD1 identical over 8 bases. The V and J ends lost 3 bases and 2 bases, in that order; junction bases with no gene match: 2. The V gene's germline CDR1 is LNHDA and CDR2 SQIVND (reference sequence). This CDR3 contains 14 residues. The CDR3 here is CASSMAGGNTEAFF. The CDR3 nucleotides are TGTGCCAGTAGTATGGCAGGGGGCAACACTGAAGCTTTCTTT. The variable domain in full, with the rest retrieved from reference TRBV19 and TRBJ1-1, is DGGITQSPKYLFRKEGQNVTLSCEQNLNHDAMYWYRQDPGQGLRLIYYSQIVNDFQKGDIAEGYSVSREKKESFPLTVTSAQKNPTAFYLCASSMAGGNTEAFFGQGTRLTVV.

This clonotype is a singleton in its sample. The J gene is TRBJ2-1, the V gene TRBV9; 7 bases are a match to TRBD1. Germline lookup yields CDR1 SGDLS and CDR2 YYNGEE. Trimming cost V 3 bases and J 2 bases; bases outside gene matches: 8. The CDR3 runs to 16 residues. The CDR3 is CASSATGTVTYNEQFF. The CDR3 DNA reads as TGTGCCAGCAGCGCCACCGGGACAGTCACCTACAATGAGCAGTTCTTC. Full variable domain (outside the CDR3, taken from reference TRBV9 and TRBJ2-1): DSGVTQTPKHLITATGQRVTLRCSPRSGDLSVYWYQQSLDQGLQFLIQYYNGEERAKGNILERFSAQQFPDLHSELNLSSLELGDSALYFCASSATGTVTYNEQFFGPGTRLTVL.

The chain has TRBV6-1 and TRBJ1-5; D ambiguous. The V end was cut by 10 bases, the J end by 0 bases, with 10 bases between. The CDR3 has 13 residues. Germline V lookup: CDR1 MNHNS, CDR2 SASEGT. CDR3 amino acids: CATREYSNQPQHF. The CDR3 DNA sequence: TGTGCCACGAGAGAGTATAGCAATCAGCCCCAGCATTTT.

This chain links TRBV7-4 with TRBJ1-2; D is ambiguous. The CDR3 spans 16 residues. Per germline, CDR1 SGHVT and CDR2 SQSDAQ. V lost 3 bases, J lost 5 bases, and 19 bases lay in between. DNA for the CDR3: TGTGCCAGCAGCTTTGACCGGAGGAGGGATTTTTATGGCTACACCTTC. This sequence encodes CASSFDRRRDFYGYTF.

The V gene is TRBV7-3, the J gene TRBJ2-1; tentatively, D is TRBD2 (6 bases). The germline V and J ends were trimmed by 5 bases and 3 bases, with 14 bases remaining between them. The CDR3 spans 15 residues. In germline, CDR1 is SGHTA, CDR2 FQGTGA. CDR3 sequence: CASSPMTSVYNEQFF. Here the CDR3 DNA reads TGTGCCAGCAGCCCGATGACTAGTGTCTACAATGAGCAGTTCTTC.

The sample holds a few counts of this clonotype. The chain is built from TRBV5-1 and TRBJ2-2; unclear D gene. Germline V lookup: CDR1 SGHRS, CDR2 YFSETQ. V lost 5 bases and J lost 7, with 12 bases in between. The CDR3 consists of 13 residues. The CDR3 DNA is TGCGCCAGCAGGCCTGACTTGGGCGGGGAGCTGTTTTTT. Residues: CASRPDLGGELFF.

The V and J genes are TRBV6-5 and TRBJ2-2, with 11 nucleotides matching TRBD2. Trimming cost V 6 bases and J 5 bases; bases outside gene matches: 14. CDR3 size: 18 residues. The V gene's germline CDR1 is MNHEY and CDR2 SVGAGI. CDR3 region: CASRQSFSGGDTTGELFF. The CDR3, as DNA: TGTGCCAGCAGGCAAAGTTTTAGCGGGGGGGATACAACCGGGGAGCTGTTTTTT.

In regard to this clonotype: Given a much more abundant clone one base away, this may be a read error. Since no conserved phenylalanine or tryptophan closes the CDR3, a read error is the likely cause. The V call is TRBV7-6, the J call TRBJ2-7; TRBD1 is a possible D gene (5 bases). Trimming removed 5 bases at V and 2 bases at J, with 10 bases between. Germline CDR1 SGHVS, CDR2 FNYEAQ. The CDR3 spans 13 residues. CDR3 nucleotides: TGTGCCAGCAGCCCACAACAGGCCTACGAGCAGTACTGC. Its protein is CASSPQQAYEQYC.

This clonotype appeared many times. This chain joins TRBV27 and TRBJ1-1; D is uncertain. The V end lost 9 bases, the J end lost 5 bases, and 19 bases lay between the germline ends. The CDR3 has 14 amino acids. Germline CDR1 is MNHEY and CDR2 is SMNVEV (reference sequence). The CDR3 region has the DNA TGTGCCAGTCATCCGGCGCAGGCCGGGACTGAAGCTTTCTTT. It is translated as CASHPAQAGTEAFF.

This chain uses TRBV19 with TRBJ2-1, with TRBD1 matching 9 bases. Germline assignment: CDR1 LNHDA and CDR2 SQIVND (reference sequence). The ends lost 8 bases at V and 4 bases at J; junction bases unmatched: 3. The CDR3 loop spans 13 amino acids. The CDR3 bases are TGTGCCAGTTCGACAGGGGGGTACAATGAGCAGTTCTTC. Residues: CASSTGGYNEQFF.

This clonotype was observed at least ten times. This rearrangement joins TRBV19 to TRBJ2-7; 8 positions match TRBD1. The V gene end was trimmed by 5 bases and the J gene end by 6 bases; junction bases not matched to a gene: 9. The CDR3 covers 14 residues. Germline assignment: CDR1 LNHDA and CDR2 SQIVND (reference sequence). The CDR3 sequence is CASSPGTGPFEQYF. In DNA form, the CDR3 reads TGTGCCAGTAGTCCCGGGACAGGTCCGTTCGAGCAGTACTTC. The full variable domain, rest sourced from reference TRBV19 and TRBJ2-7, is DGGITQSPKYLFRKEGQNVTLSCEQNLNHDAMYWYRQDPGQGLRLIYYSQIVNDFQKGDIAEGYSVSREKKESFPLTVTSAQKNPTAFYLCASSPGTGPFEQYFGPGTRLTVT.

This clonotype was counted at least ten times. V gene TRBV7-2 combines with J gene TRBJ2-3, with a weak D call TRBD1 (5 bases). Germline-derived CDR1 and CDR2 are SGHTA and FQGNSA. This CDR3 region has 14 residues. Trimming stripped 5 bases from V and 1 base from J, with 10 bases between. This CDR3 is CASSRKGGTDTQYF. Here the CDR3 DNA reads TGTGCCAGCAGCCGTAAAGGGGGCACAGATACGCAGTATTTT.

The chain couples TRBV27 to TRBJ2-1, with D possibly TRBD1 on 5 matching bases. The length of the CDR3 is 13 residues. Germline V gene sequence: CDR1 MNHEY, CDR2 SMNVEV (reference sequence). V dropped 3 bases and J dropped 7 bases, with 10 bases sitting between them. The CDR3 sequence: CASSLKNRNEQFF. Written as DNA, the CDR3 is TGTGCCAGCAGTTTGAAGAACAGGAATGAGCAGTTCTTC.

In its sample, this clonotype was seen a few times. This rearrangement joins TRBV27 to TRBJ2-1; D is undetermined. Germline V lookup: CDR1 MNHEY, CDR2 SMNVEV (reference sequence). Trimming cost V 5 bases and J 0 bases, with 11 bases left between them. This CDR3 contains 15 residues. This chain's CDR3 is CASSPDSISYNEQFF. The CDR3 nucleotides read TGTGCCAGCAGTCCTGACTCCATCTCCTACAATGAGCAGTTCTTC.

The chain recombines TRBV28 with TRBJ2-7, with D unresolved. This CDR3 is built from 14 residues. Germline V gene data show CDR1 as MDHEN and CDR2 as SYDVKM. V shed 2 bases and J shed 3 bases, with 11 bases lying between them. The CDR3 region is CASSLSWLDYEQYF. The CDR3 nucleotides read TGTGCCAGCAGTTTAAGTTGGCTGGACTACGAGCAGTACTTC.

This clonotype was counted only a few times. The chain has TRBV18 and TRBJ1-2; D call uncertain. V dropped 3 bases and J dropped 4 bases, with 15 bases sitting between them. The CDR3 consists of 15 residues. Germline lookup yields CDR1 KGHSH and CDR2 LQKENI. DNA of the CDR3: TGTGCCAGCTCACCCGACCTAATAGAGGGCTATGGCTACACCTTC. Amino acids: CASSPDLIEGYGYTF.

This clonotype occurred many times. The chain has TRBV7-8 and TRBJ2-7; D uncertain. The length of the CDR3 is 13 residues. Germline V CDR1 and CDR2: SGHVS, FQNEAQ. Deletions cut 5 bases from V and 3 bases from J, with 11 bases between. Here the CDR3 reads CASSLQRDYEQYF. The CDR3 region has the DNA TGTGCCAGCAGCCTTCAAAGGGACTACGAGCAGTACTTC. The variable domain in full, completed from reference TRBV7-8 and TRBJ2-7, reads GAGVSQSPRYKVAKRGQDVALRCDPISGHVSLFWYQQALGQGPEFLTYFQNEAQLDKSGLPSDRFFAERPEGSVSTLKIQRTQQEDSAVYLCASSLQRDYEQYFGPGTRLTVT.

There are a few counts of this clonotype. The CDR3 DNA sequence: TGTGCCAGCACCCAGAGCGTAGGGGGGGGCTACACCTTC. Translated, it gives CASTQSVGGGYTF. The J gene is TRBJ1-2, the V gene TRBV12-3 or TRBV12-4; possible D gene TRBD1, 6 bases. The CDR3 loop spans 13 amino acids. The ends were cut back, 7 bases at V and 8 bases at J, with 17 bases in the middle.

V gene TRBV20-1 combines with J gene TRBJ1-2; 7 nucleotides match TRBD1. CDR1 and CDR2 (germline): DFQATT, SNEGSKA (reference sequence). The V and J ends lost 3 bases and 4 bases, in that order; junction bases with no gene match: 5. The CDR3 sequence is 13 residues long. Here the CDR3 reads CSASGTVPYGYTF. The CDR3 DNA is TGCAGTGCTAGTGGGACAGTTCCCTATGGCTACACCTTC.

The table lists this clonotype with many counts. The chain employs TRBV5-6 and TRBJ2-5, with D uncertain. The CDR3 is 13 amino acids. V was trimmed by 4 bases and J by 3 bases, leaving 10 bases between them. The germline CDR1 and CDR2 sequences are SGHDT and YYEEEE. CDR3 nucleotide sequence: TGTGCCAGCAGCCCGGACGGAGAAGAGACCCAGTACTTC. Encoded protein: CASSPDGEETQYF.

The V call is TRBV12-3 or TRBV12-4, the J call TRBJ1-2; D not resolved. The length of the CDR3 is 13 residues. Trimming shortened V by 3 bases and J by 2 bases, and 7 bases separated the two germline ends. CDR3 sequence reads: CASSFNTNYGYTF. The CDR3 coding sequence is TGTGCCAGCAGTTTTAACACCAACTATGGCTACACCTTC.

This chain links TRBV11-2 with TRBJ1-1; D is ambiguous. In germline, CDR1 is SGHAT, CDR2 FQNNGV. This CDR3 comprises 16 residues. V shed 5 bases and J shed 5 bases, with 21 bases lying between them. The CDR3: CASSPNSGLGFTEAFF. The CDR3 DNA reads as TGTGCCAGCAGCCCAAACTCGGGGTTGGGGTTTACTGAAGCTTTCTTT.